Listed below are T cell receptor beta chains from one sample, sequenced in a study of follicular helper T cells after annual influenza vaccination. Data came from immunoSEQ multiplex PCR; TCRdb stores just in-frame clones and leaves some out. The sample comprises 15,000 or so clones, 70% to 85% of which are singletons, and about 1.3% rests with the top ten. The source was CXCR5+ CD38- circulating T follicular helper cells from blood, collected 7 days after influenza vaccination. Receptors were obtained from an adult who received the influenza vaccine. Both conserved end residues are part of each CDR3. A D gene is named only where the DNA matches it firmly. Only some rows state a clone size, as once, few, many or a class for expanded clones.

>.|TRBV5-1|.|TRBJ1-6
TGCGCCAGCAGCTTAGGGGGGACTATTTATAATTCACCCCTCCACTTT
CASSLGGTIYNSPLHF
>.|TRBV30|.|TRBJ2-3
TGTGCCTGGAGTGTGGTAGCTAGAGACACAGATACGCAGTATTTT
CAWSVVARDTDTQYF
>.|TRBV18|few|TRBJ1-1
TGTGCCAGCTCAGTACAGCCGAACACTGAAGCTTTCTTT
CASSVQPNTEAFF
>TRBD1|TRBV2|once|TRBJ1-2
TGTGCCAGCAAGGACAGGGAGGAGGACTATGGCTACACCTTC
CASKDREEDYGYTF
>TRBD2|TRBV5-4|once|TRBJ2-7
TGTGCCAGCAGCTTGGACGCTAGCGGGAGAGGCGAGCAGTACTTC
CASSLDASGRGEQYF
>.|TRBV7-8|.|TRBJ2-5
TGTGCCAGCAGCTTAGCTCCGGGACTCGGTCAAGAGACCCAGTACTTC
CASSLAPGLGQETQYF
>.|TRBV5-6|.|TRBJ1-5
TGTGCCAGCAGCTTGGTCGCCGGGGGACAGCCCCAGCATTTT
CASSLVAGGQPQHF
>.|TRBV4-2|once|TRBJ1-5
TGTGCCAGCAGCCAAGAAAGCCGAAGCAATCAGCCCCAGCATTTT
CASSQESRSNQPQHF
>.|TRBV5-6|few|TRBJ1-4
TGTGCCAGCAGCCGGGTTGAAGCGGAAAAACTGTTTTTT
CASSRVEAEKLFF
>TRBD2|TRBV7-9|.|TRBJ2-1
TGTGCCAGCAGCCCTCGTCTAGCGGGAGCCAATGAGCAGTTCTTC
CASSPRLAGANEQFF
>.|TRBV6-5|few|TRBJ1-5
TGTGCCAGCAGCGCCGGGGGGGGCCATCAGCCCCAGCATTTT
CASSAGGGHQPQHF
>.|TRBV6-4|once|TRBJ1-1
TGTGCCAGCAGTGATGATGCGGGCACTGAAGCTTTCTTT
CASSDDAGTEAFF
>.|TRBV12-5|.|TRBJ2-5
TGTGCTAGTGGTTTGTATAAAGAGACCCAGTACTTC
CASGLYKETQYF
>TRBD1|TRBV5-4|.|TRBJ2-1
TGTGCCAGCAGGGCACCCGGGACAGCCTCCTACAATGAGCAGTTCTTC
CASRAPGTASYNEQFF
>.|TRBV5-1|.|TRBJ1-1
TGCGCCAGCAGCCCAGGGGAGAGGGCTGAACAAGCTTTCTTT
CASSPGERAEQAFF
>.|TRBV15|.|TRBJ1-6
TGTGCCACCAGCAGAGATGACAGGATGGCTTCACCCCTCCACTTT
CATSRDDRMASPLHF
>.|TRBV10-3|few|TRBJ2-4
TGTGCCATCAGTGAGTCGACCGTCTCGGGAAACATTCAGTACTTC
CAISESTVSGNIQYF
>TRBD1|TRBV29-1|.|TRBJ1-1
TGCAGCGTTGTTAGGGCCGGGACAGGGGGCTGGAACACTGAAGCTTTCTTT
CSVVRAGTGGWNTEAFF
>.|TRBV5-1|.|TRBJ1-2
TGCGCCAGCAGCTTGGGACAGATCAACTATGGCTACACCTTC
CASSLGQINYGYTF
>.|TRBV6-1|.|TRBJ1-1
TGTGCCAGCACCTTTCGGTGGGGGGACACTGAAGCTTTCTTT
CASTFRWGDTEAFF
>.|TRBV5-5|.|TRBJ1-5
TGTGCCAGCAGCTTGGCCGGGGTCAATCAGCCCCAGCATTTT
CASSLAGVNQPQHF
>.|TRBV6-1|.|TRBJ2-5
TGTGCCAGCAGTGAAGCGGCAGGGGGGCAAGAGACCCAGTACTTC
CASSEAAGGQETQYF
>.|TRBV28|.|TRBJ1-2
TGTGCCAGCACCCAGGGGTTTGGCTATGGCTACACCTTC
CASTQGFGYGYTF
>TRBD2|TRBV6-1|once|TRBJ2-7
TGTGCCAGCAGCGCCGGGACTAGCGTCTACGAGCAGTACTTC
CASSAGTSVYEQYF
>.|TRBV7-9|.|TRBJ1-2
TGTGCCAGCAGCTTAGGGTCAACCCAGTATGGCTACACCTTC
CASSLGSTQYGYTF
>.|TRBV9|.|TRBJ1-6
TGTGCCAGCAGCGTGGGCTTCGACAGAGGTAATTCACCCCTCCACTTT
CASSVGFDRGNSPLHF
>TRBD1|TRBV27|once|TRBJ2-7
TGTGCCAGCAGGGGACGGACAGGGCACTACGAGCAGTACTTC
CASRGRTGHYEQYF
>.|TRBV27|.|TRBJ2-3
TGTGCCACCCGCCCCGCGGCAGATACGCAGTATTTT
CATRPAADTQYF
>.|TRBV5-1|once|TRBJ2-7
TGCGCCAGCAGCTTGGAACAGGGCGCCTACGAGCAGTACTTC
CASSLEQGAYEQYF
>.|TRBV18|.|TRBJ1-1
TGTGCCAGCTACCCCGGGGGTGACACTGAAGCTTTCTTT
CASYPGGDTEAFF
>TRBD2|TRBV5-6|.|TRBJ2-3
TGTGCCCCCGAGACTAGCGGGACAGATACGCAGTATTTT
CAPETSGTDTQYF
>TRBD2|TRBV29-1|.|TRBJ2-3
TGCAGCGTGCGGGAGGCTAGCACAGATACGCAGTATTTT
CSVREASTDTQYF
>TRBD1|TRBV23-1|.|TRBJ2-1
TGCGCCAGCAGTCACCCCATGTTAGAGGGGGCGGGTGAGCAGTTCTTC
CASSHPMLEGAGEQFF
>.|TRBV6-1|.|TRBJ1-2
TGTGCCAGCAGTGAGGGACTTAATGGGGCCTATGGCTACACCTTC
CASSEGLNGAYGYTF
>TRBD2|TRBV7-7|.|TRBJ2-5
TGTGCTAGCAGCCCTACCGGCGGGGTAGGGAGGGGGACCCAGTACTTC
CASSPTGGVGRGTQYF
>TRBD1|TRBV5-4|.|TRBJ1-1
TGTGCCAGCAGCCTCGGGACAGTGAACACTGAAGCTTTCTTT
CASSLGTVNTEAFF
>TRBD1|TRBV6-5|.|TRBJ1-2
TGTGCCAGCAGCCCAGGAGGGACAGCCGGATATGGCTACACCTTC
CASSPGGTAGYGYTF
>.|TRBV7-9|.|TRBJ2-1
TGTGCCAGCAGCTCCCTAGGGGTAAACTCCTACAATGAGCAGTTCTTC
CASSSLGVNSYNEQFF
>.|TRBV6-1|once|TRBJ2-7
TGTGCCAGCCAATCCACTCACTACGAGCAGTACTTC
CASQSTHYEQYF
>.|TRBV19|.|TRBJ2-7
TGTGCCAGTAGTATAGCCCCAGGGGGGAACGAGCAGTACTTC
CASSIAPGGNEQYF
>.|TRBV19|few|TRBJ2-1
TGTGCCAGTAGTATCAACCCCGGCTACAATGAGCAGTTCTTC
CASSINPGYNEQFF
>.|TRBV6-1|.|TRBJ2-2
TGTGCCAGCAGTGGGGGGCGGCAGGGAGCCGGGGAGCTGTTTTTT
CASSGGRQGAGELFF
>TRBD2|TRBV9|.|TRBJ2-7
TGTGCCAGCAGCCCCCGGGGAGGGGAAGAGCAGTACTTC
CASSPRGGEEQYF
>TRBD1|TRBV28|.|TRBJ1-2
TGTGCCAGCAGACCCGGGACAGGGTTCTATGGCTACACCTTC
CASRPGTGFYGYTF
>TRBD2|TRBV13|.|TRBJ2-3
TGTGCCAGCACCCTAAGGACTAGCGGCACAGATACGCAGTATTTT
CASTLRTSGTDTQYF
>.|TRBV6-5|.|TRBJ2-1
TGTGCCAGCAGTTCATTTTCGGACGGACAAATTCAGTTCTTC
CASSSFSDGQIQFF
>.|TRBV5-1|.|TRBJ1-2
TGCGCCAGCAGCTTGACTTCCGGGGGAAACTATGGCTACACCTTC
CASSLTSGGNYGYTF
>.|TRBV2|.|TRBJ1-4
TGTGCCAGCAGGGACCAAATTGGAGGAAAACTGTTTTTT
CASRDQIGGKLFF
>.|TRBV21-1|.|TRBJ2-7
TGTGCCAGCAGGCCCCTGACTCCTCTCCATTCCTACGAGCAGTACTTC
CASRPLTPLHSYEQYF
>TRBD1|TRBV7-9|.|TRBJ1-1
TGTGCCAGCAGCCTTGACAGGGGGCTAACTGAAGCTTTCTTT
CASSLDRGLTEAFF
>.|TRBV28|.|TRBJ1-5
TGTGCCAGCAGTTTATTCAAGGGGAACAGCAATCAGCCCCAGCATTTT
CASSLFKGNSNQPQHF
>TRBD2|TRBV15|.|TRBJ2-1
TGTGCCACCAGCAGTACTAGCGGGCGTTACAATGAGCAGTTCTTC
CATSSTSGRYNEQFF
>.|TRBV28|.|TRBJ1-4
TGTGCCAGCAGTTTTTTAAATGAAAAACTGTTTTTT
CASSFLNEKLFF
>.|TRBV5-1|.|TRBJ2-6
TGCGCCAGCAGCTTTGGTAAGGACAGAGTCTCTGGGGCCAACGTCCTGACTTTC
CASSFGKDRVSGANVLTF
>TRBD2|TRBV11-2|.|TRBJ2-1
TGTGCCAGCAGTTATACCGGGACTAGCGTGAACAATGAGCAGTTCTTC
CASSYTGTSVNNEQFF